This T cell receptor (beta chain) was sequenced for a study of identical twins. This clonotype appeared a few times. TCRdb reanalysed the 5' RACE reads using MiXCR and keeps one entry per CDR3 protein. The repertoire holds 700,000 to 950,000 distinct CDR3 sequences, around an eighth seen once, with under 2% in the top ten. The germline V gene has CDR1 SGHTA and CDR2 FQGNSA. The CDR3 is 15 amino acids. V was pared by 5 bases and J by 2 bases, with 7 bases of the junction left unmatched. The data also belong to a second study, concerning yellow fever vaccine responses in identical twins.

Sequenced: PBMCs. The chain has TRBV7-2 and TRBJ2-7, with 9 bases matching TRBD2. This TCR came from a woman aged 18-29 years in good health. The CDR3, as DNA: TGTGCCAGCAGCCTCAGGACTAGCGCGACCTACGAGCAGTACTTC. Translated: CASSLRTSATYEQYF.